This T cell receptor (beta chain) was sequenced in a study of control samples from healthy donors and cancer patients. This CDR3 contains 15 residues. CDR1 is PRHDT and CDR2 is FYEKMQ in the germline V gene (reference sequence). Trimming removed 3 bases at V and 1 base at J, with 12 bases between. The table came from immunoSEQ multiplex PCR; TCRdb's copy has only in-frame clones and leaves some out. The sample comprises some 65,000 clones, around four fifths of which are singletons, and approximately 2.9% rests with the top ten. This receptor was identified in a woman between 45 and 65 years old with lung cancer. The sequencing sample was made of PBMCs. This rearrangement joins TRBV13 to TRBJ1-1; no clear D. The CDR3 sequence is CASSFRQVRNTEAFF. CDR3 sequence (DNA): TGTGCCAGCAGCTTCCGGCAGGTGAGGAACACTGAAGCTTTCTTT.